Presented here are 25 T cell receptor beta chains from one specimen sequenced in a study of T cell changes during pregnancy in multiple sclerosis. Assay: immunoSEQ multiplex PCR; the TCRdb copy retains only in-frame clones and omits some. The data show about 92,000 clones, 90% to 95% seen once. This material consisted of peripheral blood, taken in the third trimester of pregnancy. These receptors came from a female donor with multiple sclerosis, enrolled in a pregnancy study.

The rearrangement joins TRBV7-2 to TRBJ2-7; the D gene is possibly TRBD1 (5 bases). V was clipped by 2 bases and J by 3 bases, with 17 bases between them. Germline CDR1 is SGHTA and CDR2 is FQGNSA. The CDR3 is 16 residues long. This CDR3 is CASSLRGDQGVYEQYF. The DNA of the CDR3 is TGTGCCAGCAGCTTAAGGGGTGACCAAGGGGTCTACGAGCAGTACTTC.

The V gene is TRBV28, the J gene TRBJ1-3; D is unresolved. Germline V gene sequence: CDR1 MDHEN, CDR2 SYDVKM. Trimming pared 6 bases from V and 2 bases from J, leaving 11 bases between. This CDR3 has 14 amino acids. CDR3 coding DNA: TGTGCCAGCAGCCCACCCGGGGCTGGAAACACCATATATTTT. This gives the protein CASSPPGAGNTIYF.

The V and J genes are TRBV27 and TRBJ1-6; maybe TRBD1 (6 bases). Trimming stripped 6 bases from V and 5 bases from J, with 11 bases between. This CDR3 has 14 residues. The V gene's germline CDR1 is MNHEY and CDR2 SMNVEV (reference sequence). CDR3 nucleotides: TGTGCCAGCAGATCAGGGGCACATAATTCACCCCTCCACTTT. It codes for CASRSGAHNSPLHF.

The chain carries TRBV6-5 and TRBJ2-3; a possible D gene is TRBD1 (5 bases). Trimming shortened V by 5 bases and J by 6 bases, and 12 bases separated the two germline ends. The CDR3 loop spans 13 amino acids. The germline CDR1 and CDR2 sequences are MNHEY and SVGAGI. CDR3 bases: TGTGCCAGCAGTCGGAAGACAGTGGATACGCAGTATTTT. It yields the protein CASSRKTVDTQYF.

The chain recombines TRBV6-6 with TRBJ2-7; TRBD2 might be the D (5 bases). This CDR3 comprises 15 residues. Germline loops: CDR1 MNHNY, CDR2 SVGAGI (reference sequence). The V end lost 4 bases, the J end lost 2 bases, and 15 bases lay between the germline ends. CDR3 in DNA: TGTGCCAGCAGTTTCTTGATGGACGGGACCTACGAGCAGTACTTC. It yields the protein CASSFLMDGTYEQYF.

This CDR3 is CASSLGHLNTGELFF. The CDR3 DNA reads TGTGCCAGCAGCTTGGGACACCTGAACACCGGGGAGCTGTTTTTT. The chain recombines TRBV5-6 with TRBJ2-2; D unresolved. Per germline, CDR1 SGHDT and CDR2 YYEEEE. V was pared by 0 bases and J by 1 base, with 7 bases between. CDR3 length equals 15 residues.

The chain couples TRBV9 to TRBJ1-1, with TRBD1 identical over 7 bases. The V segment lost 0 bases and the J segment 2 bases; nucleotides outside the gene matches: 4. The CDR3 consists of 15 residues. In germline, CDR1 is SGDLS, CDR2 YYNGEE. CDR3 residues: CASSVEGQTNTEAFF. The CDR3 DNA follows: TGTGCCAGCAGCGTAGAGGGACAGACAAACACTGAAGCTTTCTTT.

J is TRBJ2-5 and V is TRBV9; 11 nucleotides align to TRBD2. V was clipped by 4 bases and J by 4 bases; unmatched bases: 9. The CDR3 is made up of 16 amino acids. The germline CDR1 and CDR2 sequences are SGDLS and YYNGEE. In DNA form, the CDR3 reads TGTGCCAGCAGCCCAACTAGCGGGAGCTTGGGAGAGACCCAGTACTTC. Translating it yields CASSPTSGSLGETQYF.

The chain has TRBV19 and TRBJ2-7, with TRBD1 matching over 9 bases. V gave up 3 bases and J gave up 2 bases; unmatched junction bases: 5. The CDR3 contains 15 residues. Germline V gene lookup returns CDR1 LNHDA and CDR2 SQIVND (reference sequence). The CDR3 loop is CASSIAGTGPYEQYF. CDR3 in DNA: TGTGCCAGTAGTATCGCCGGGACAGGGCCCTACGAGCAGTACTTC.

Written as DNA, the CDR3 is TGTGCCAGCAGCACCCAAAGGAGGGGAGCCTACGAGCAGTACTTC. Amino acid sequence: CASSTQRRGAYEQYF. J is TRBJ2-7 and V is TRBV27; the D gene is possibly TRBD2 (6 bases). Germline V lookup: CDR1 MNHEY, CDR2 SMNVEV (reference sequence). The CDR3 is 15 residues long. The germline V and J ends were trimmed by 6 bases and 2 bases, with 17 bases remaining between them.

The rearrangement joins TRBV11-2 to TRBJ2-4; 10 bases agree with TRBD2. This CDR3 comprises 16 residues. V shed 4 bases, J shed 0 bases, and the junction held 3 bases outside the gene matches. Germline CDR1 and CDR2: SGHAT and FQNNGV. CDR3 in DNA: TGTGCCAGCAGCTCAGGACTAGCGGCAGCCAAAAACATTCAGTACTTC. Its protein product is CASSSGLAAAKNIQYF.

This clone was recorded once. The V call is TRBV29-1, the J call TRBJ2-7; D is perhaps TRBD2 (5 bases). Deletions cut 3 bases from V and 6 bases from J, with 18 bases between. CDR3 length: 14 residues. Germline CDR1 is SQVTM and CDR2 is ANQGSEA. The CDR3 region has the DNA TGCAGCGTTGATTCGGGAACGGGCCCCTGCGAGCAGTACTTC. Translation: CSVDSGTGPCEQYF.

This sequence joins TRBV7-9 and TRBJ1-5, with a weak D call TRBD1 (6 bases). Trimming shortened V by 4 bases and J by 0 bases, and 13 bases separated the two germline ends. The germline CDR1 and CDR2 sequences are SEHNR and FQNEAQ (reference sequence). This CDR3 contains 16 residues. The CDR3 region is CASSSSTGYSNQPQHF. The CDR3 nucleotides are TGTGCCAGCAGCTCATCGACAGGTTATAGCAATCAGCCCCAGCATTTT.

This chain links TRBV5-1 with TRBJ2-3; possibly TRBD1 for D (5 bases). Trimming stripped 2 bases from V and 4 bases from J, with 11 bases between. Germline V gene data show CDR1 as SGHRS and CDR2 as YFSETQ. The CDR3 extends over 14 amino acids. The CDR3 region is CASSLVRVADTQYF. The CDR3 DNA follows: TGCGCCAGCAGCTTAGTCAGGGTGGCAGATACGCAGTATTTT.

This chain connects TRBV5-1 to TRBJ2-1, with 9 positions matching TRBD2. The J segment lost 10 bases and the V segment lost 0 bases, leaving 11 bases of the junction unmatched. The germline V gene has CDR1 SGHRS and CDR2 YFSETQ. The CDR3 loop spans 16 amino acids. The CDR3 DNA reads TGCGCCAGCAGCTTGGGTGGGCTAGCGGGAAAAAAGGAGCAGTTCTTC. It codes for CASSLGGLAGKKEQFF.

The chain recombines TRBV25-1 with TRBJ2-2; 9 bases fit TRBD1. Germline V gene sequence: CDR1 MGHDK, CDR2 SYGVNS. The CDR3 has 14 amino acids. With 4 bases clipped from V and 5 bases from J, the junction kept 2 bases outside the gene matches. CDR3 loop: CASSGQGVTGELFF. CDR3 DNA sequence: TGTGCCAGCAGTGGACAGGGGGTGACCGGGGAGCTGTTTTTT. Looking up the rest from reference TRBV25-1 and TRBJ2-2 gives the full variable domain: EADIYQTPRYLVIGTGKKITLECSQTMGHDKMYWYQQDPGMELHLIHYSYGVNSTEKGDLSSESTVSRIRTEHFPLTLESARPSHTSQYLCASSGQGVTGELFFGEGSRLTVL.

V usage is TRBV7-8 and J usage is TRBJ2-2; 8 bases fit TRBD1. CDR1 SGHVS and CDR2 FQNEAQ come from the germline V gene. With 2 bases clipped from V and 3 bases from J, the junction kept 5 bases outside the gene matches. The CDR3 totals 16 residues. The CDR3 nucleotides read TGTGCCAGCAGCTTACTCAGGGGGCGCGACACCGGGGAGCTGTTTTTT. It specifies CASSLLRGRDTGELFF.

The CDR3 spells CASSSRLAGGHKNIQYF. CDR3 bases: TGTGCCAGTAGTTCTCGTTTAGCGGGAGGGCACAAAAACATTCAGTACTTC. V usage is TRBV19 and J usage is TRBJ2-4; 11 bases are shared with TRBD2. The germline V gene encodes CDR1 LNHDA and CDR2 SQIVND (reference sequence). The CDR3 runs 17 residues. J was trimmed by 3 bases and V by 5 bases; bases with no gene match: 9.

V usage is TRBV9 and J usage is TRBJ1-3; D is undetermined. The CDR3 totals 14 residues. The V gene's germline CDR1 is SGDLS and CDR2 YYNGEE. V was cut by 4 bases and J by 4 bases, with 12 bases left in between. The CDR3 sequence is CASSPRTGGNTIYF. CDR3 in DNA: TGTGCCAGCAGCCCACGGACGGGGGGAAACACCATATATTTT.

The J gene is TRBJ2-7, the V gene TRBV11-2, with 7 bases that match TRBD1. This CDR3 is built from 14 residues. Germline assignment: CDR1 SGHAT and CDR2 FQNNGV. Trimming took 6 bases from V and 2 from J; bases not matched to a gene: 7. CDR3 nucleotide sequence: TGTGCCAGCAGACAACAGGGGCCCGCCTACGAGCAGTACTTC. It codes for CASRQQGPAYEQYF.

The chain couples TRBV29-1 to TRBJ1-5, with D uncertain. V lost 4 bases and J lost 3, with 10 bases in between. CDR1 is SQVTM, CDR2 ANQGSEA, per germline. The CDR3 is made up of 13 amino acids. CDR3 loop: CSVAQSINQPQHF. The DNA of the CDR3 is TGCAGCGTTGCACAGAGTATCAATCAGCCCCAGCATTTT.

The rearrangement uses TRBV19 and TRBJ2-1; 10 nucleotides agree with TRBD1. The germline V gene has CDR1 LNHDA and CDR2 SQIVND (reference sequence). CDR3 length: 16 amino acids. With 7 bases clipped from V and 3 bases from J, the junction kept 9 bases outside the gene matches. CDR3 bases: TGTGCCAGTACTAAACCCGGGACAGGGGTCTACAATGAGCAGTTCTTC. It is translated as CASTKPGTGVYNEQFF.

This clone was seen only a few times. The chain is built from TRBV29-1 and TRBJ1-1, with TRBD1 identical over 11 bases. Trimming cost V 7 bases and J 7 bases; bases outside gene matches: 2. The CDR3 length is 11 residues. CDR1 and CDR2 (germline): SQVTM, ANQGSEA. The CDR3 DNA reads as TGCAGCGCGGGACAGGGGGTTGAAGCTTTCTTT. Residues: CSAGQGVEAFF.

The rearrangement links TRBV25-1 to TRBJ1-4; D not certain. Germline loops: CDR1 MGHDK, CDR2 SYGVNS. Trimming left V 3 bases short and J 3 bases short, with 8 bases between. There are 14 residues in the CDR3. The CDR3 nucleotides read TGTGCCAGCAGTGAGACGCGGGCTAATGAAAAACTGTTTTTT. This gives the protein CASSETRANEKLFF.

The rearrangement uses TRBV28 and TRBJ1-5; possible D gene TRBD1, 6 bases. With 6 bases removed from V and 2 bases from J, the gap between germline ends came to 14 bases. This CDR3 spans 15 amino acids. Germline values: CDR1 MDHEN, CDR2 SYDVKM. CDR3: CASRVRTVGNQPQHF. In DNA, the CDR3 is TGTGCCAGCAGGGTGAGGACAGTAGGCAATCAGCCCCAGCATTTT.